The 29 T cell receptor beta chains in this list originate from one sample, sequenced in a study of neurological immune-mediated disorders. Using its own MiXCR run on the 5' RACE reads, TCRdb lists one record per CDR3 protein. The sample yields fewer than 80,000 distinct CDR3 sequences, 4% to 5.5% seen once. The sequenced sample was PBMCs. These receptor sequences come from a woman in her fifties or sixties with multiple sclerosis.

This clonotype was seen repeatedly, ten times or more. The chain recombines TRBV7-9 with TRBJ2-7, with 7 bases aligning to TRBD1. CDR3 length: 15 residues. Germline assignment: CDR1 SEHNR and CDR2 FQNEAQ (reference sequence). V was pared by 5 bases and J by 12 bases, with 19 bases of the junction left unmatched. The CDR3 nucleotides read TGTGCCAGCAGCACCCTGACAGGGCCCTCTACGATGCGGTACTTC. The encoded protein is CASSTLTGPSTMRYF.

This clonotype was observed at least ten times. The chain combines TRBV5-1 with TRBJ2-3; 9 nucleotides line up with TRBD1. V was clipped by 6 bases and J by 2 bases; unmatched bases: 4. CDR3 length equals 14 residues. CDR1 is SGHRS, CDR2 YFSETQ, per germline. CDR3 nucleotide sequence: TGCGCCAGCACAGGGACAGGGAACACAGATACGCAGTATTTT. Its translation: CASTGTGNTDTQYF.

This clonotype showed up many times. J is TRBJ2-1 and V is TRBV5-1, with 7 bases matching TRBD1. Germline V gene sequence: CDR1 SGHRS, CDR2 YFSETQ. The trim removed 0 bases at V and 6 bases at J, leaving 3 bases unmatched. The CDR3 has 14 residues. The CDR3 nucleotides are TGCGCCAGCAGCTTGGAGGGGGCCAGCAATGAGCAGTTCTTC. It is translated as CASSLEGASNEQFF.

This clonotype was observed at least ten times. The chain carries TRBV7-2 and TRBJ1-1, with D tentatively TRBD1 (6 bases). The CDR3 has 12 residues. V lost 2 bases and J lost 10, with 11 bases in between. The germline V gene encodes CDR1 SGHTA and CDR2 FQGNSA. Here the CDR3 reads CASSLRQGSAFF. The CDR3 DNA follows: TGTGCCAGCAGCTTACGTCAGGGGTCAGCTTTCTTT. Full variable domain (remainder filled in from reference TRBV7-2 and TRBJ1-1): GAGVSQSPSNKVTEKGKDVELRCDPISGHTALYWYRQSLGQGLEFLIYFQGNSAPDKSGLPSDRFSAERTGGSVSTLTIQRTQQEDSAVYLCASSLRQGSAFFGQGTRLTVV.

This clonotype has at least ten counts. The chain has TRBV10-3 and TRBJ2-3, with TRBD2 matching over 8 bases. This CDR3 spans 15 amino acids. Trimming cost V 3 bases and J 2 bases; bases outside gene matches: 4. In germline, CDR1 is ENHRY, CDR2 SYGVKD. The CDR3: CAISDTGGNTDTQYF. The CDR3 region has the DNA TGTGCCATCAGTGATACGGGGGGGAACACAGATACGCAGTATTTT.

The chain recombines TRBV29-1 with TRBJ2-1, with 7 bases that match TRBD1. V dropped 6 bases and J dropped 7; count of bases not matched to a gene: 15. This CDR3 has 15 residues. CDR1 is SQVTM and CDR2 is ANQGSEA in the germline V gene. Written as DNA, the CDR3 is TGCAGCGTCAGAGACAGGGTCGGTAACAAGAATGAGCAGTTCTTC. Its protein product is CSVRDRVGNKNEQFF.

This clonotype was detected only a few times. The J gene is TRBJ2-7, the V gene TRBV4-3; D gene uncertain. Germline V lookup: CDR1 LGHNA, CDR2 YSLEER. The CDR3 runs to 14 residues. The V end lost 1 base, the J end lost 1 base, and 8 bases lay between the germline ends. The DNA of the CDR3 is TGCGCCAGCAGCCAAGGGGAAGGATCCTACGAGCAGTACTTC. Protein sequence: CASSQGEGSYEQYF.

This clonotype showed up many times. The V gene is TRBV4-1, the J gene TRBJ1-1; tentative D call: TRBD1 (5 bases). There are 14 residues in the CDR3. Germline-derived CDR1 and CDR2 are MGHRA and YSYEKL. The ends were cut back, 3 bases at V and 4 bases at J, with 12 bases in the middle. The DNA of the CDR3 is TGCGCCAGCAGCCACGCTAACGGGGGCACTGAAGCTTTCTTT. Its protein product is CASSHANGGTEAFF.

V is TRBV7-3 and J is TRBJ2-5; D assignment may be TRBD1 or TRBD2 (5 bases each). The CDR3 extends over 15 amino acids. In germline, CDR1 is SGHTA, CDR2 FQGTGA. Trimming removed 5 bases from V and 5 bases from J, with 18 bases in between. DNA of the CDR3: TGTGCCAGCAGCAGGATCGGGACCTCCGGTGAGACCCAGTACTTC. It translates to CASSRIGTSGETQYF.

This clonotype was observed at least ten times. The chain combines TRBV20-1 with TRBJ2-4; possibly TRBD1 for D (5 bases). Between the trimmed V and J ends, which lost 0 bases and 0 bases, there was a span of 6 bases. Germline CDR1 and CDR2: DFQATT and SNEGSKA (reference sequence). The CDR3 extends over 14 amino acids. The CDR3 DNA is TGCAGTGCTAGAGACAGGGTAGCCAAAAACATTCAGTACTTC. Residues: CSARDRVAKNIQYF.

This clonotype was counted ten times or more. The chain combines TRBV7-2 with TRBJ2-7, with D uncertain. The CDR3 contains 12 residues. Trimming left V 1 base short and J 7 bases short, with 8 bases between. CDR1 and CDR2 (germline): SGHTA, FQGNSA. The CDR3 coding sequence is TGTGCCAGCAGCTTAGGGTTGCAGGAGCAGTACTTC. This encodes CASSLGLQEQYF.

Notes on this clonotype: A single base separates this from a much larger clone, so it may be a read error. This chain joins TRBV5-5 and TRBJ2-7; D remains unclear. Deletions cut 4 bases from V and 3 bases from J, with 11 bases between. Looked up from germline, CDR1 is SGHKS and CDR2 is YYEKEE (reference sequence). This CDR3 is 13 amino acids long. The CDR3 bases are TGTGCCAGCAGCGCCGAAAGGGTCTACGAGCAGTACTTC. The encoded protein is CASSAERVYEQYF.

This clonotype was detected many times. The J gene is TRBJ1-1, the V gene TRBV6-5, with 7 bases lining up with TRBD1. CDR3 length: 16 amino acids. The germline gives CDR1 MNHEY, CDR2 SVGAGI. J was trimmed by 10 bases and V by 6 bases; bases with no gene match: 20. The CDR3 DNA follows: TGTGCCAGCAGACCATACACCGGACAGGCCTTCGAACCAGCTTTCTTT. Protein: CASRPYTGQAFEPAFF.

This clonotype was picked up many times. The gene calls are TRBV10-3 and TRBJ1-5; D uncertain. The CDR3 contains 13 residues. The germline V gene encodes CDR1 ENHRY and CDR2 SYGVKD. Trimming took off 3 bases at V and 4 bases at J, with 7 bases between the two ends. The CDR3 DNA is TGTGCCATCAGTGAATCCCATAATCAGCCCCAGCATTTT. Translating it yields CAISESHNQPQHF.

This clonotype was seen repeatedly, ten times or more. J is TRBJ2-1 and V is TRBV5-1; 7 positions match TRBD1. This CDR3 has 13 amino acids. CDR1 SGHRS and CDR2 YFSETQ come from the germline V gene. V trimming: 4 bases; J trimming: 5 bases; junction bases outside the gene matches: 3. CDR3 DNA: TGCGCCAGCAGCAGAGGGACAGACAATGAGCAGTTCTTC. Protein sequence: CASSRGTDNEQFF.

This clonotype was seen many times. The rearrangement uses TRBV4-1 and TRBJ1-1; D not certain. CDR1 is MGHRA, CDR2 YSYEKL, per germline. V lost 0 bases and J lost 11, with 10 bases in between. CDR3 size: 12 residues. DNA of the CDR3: TGCGCCAGCAGCCAAGATTTAAAGGCGGCTTTCTTT. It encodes CASSQDLKAAFF.

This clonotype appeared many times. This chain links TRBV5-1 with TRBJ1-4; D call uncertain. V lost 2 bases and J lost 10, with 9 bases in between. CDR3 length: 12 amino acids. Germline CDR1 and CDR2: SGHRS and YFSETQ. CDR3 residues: CASSFLGGKLFF. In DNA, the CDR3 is TGCGCCAGCAGCTTCCTCGGAGGAAAACTGTTTTTT.

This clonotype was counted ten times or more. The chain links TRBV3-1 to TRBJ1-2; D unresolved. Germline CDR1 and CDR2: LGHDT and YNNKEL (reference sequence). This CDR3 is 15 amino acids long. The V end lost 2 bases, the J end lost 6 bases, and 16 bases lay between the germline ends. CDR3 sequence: CASSQWERPGNGYTF. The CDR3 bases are TGTGCCAGCAGCCAATGGGAGAGGCCAGGAAATGGCTACACCTTC.

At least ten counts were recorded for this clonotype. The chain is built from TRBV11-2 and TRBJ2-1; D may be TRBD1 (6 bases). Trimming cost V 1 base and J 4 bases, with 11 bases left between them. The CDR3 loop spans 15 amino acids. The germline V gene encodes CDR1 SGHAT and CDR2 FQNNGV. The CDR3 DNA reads TGTGCCAGCAGCTTAGGTGGGGGCGGATACAATGAGCAGTTCTTC. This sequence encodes CASSLGGGGYNEQFF.

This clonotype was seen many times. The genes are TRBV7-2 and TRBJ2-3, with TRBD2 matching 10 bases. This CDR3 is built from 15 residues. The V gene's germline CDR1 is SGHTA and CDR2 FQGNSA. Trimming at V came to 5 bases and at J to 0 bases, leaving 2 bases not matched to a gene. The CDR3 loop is CASSPAGGSTDTQYF. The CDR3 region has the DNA TGTGCCAGCAGCCCAGCGGGGGGGAGCACAGATACGCAGTATTTT.

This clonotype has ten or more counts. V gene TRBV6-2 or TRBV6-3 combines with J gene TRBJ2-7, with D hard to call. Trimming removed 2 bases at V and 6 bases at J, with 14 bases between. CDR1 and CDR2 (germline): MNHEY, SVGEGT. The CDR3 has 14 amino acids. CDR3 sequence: CASSYRLNYGEQYF. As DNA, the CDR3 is TGTGCCAGCAGTTACAGGCTCAATTATGGCGAGCAGTACTTC.

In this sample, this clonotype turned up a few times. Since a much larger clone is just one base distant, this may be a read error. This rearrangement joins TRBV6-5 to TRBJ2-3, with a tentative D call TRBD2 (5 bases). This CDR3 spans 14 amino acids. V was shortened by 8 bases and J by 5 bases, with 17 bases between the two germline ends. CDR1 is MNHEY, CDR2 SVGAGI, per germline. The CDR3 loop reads CASARGRFGDTQYF. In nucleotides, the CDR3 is TGTGCCAGCGCAAGAGGGAGATTTGGAGATACGCAGTATTTT.

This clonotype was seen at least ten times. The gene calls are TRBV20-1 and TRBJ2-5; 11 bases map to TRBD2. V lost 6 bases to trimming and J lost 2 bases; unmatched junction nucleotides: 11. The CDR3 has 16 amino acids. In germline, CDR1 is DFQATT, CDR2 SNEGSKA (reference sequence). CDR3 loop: CSAQLPGLAAQETQYF. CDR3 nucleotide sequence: TGCAGTGCCCAGCTACCGGGACTAGCGGCACAAGAGACCCAGTACTTC.

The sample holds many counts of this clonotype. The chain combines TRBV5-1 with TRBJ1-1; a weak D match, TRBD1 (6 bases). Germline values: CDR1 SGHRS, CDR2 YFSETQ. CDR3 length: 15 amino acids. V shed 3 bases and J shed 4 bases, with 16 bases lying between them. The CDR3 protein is CASSSLRGTATEAFF. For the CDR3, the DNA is TGCGCCAGCAGCTCGCTCAGGGGAACCGCCACTGAAGCTTTCTTT.

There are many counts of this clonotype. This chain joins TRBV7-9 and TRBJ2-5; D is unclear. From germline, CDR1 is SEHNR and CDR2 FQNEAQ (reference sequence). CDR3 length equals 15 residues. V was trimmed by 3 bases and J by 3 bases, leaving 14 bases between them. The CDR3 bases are TGTGCCAGCAGCTTTACCCGCGGACGGGAAGAGACCCAGTACTTC. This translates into CASSFTRGREETQYF.

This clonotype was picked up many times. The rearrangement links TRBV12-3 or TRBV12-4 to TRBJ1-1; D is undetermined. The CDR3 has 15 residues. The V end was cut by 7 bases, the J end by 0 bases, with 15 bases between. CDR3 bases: TGTGCCAGCACTATAAGGGCTGTTTTGAACACTGAAGCTTTCTTT. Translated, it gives CASTIRAVLNTEAFF.

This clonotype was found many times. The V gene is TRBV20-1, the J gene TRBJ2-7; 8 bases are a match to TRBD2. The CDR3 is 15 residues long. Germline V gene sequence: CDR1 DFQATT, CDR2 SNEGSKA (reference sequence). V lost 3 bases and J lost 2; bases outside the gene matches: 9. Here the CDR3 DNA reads TGCAGTGCTAGGGTTATTAGCGGGGATCCCTACGAGCAGTACTTC. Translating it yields CSARVISGDPYEQYF.

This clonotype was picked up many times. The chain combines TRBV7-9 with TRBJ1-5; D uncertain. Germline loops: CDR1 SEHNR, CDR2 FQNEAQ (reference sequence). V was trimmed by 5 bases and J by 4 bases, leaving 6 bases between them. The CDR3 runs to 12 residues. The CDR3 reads CASSRANQPQHF. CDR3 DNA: TGTGCCAGCAGCAGGGCGAATCAGCCCCAGCATTTT.

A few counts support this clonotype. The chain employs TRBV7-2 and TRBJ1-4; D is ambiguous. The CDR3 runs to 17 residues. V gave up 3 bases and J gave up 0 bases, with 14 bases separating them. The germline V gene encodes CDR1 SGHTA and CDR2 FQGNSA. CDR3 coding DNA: TGTGCCAGCAGCTTGGGCAGGCGCTTTGCAACTAATGAAAAACTGTTTTTT. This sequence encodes CASSLGRRFATNEKLFF.